These 11 T cell receptor beta chains share one sample of origin, sequenced in a study of blood T cells in healthy people across ages. PCR was performed a second time for roughly 6 to 12 cycles using a sample-barcoded 5' primer and a J-beta primer mix. TCRdb redid the calling of the 5' RACE reads with MiXCR, one entry per CDR3 protein. The data contain over a million distinct CDR3 sequences, 45% of them singletons. What was sequenced was blood. The receptors here all came from an older woman in good health.

The chain recombines TRBV20-1 with TRBJ2-7; 11 bases match TRBD2. J lost 2 bases, V lost 2 bases, and 5 bases had no gene match. From germline, CDR1 is DFQATT and CDR2 SNEGSKA (reference sequence). The CDR3 consists of 15 residues. CDR3 coding DNA: TGCAGTGCTAGAACTAGCGGGAGTATCCCCTACGAGCAGTACTTC. It encodes CSARTSGSIPYEQYF.

Of note for this clonotype: At one of its ends the junction is not consistent with the germline gene, which may arise from a read error. The rearrangement links TRBV28 to TRBJ1-5; D gene unclear. From germline, CDR1 is MDHEN and CDR2 SYDVKM. The CDR3 sequence is 13 residues long. CDR3 in amino acids: CASTPSDYQPQHF. CDR3 nucleotide sequence: TGTGCCAGCACCCCCTCAGACTATCAACCCCAGCATTTT.

There are a few counts of this clonotype. The CDR3 nucleotides read TGCGCCAGCAGCTTGGGAACAGGCAGCGGCCCAGATACGCAGTATTTT. Translated: CASSLGTGSGPDTQYF. The chain carries TRBV5-1 and TRBJ2-3; either TRBD1 or TRBD2 may supply D (5 bases each). The germline V gene encodes CDR1 SGHRS and CDR2 YFSETQ. CDR3 size: 16 residues. The V gene lost 0 bases and the J gene lost 4 bases, with 15 bases spanning the gap.

V is TRBV7-6 and J is TRBJ1-1, with D unclear. CDR1 and CDR2 from the germline V gene are SGHVS and FNYEAQ. The V end lost 2 bases, the J end lost 3 bases, and 16 bases lay between the germline ends. CDR3 length equals 16 residues. CDR3 sequence (DNA): TGTGCCAGCAGCTTAAAGGAGGGAACTCGGGACACTGAAGCTTTCTTT. As protein: CASSLKEGTRDTEAFF. The full variable domain, its missing parts supplied by reference TRBV7-6 and TRBJ1-1, is GAGVSQSPRYKVTKRGQDVALRCDPISGHVSLYWYRQALGQGPEFLTYFNYEAQQDKSGLPNDRFSAERPEGSISTLTIQRTEQRDSAMYRCASSLKEGTRDTEAFFGQGTRLTVV.

The rearrangement uses TRBV3-1 and TRBJ2-7, with D uncertain. CDR3 length: 15 amino acids. The germline V gene has CDR1 LGHDT and CDR2 YNNKEL (reference sequence). Trimming left V 1 base short and J 0 bases short, with 10 bases between. CDR3 residues: CASSQGASSSYEQYF. CDR3 DNA: TGTGCCAGCAGCCAAGGAGCCTCGAGCTCCTACGAGCAGTACTTC.

The chain has TRBV20-1 and TRBJ2-3; D might be TRBD1 or TRBD2, each matching 5 bases. Looked up from germline, CDR1 is DFQATT and CDR2 is SNEGSKA (reference sequence). The length of the CDR3 is 16 residues. Trimming removed 3 bases at V and 0 bases at J, with 16 bases between. This chain's CDR3 is CSARGEGASSTDTQYF. CDR3 nucleotides: TGCAGTGCTAGGGGGGAAGGGGCTAGCAGCACAGATACGCAGTATTTT.

This chain joins TRBV29-1 and TRBJ2-1; D remains unclear. The CDR3 length is 14 residues. Per germline, CDR1 SQVTM and CDR2 ANQGSEA. V was shortened by 5 bases and J by 10 bases, with 21 bases between the two germline ends. This CDR3 reads CSVKGRAAVGEQFF. Written as DNA, the CDR3 is TGCAGCGTTAAAGGTCGGGCAGCCGTCGGGGAGCAGTTCTTC.

Only a few counts were recorded for this clonotype. The chain links TRBV24-1 to TRBJ2-5; maybe TRBD1 (5 bases). The CDR3 spans 14 residues. Germline V gene data show CDR1 as KGHDR and CDR2 as SFDVKD. V was trimmed by 4 bases and J by 2 bases, leaving 10 bases between them. The CDR3 nucleotides read TGTGCCACCAGTGACCCAGGGATTCAAGAGACCCAGTACTTC. Protein sequence: CATSDPGIQETQYF.

This clonotype was found a few times. This rearrangement joins TRBV10-3 to TRBJ2-3, with 9 bases lining up with TRBD2. The V gene end was trimmed by 4 bases and the J gene end by 0 bases; junction bases not matched to a gene: 5. The CDR3 extends over 16 amino acids. Germline-derived CDR1 and CDR2 are ENHRY and SYGVKD. In DNA, the CDR3 is TGTGCCATCAGTGTGGTAGCGGGAGTTAGCACAGATACGCAGTATTTT. As protein: CAISVVAGVSTDTQYF.

The rearrangement joins TRBV5-1 to TRBJ2-1; TRBD2 matches at 7 bases. V trimming: 4 bases; J trimming: 7 bases; junction bases outside the gene matches: 14. Germline V gene sequence: CDR1 SGHRS, CDR2 YFSETQ. The CDR3 contains 16 residues. CDR3 amino acids: CASSTLLGGRGNEQFF. CDR3 coding DNA: TGCGCCAGCAGCACCCTCCTGGGTGGGCGGGGGAATGAGCAGTTCTTC. Drawing the rest from reference TRBV5-1 and TRBJ2-1, the complete variable domain is KAGVTQTPRYLIKTRGQQVTLSCSPISGHRSVSWYQQTPGQGLQFLFEYFSETQRNKGNFPGRFSGRQFSNSRSEMNVSTLELGDSALYLCASSTLLGGRGNEQFFGPGTRLTVL.

This clonotype was seen a few times. The junction shows a germline mismatch at one end, possibly a read error. The chain couples TRBV4-1 to TRBJ2-7, with a possible D match to TRBD2 (5 bases). In germline, CDR1 is MGHRA, CDR2 YSYEKL. The CDR3 covers 14 residues. DNA of the CDR3: TGCGCTAGCAGCCAAGATGAGGGTTTAGGCGAGCAGTACTTC. Its protein product is CASSQDEGLGEQYF.